This entry describes one T cell receptor (beta chain). Its antigen remains unknown. This entry is derived from a study of cytomegalovirus exposure and HLA in healthy donors. Regarding the study as a whole: Later, an analysis found that TCR clusters from the first cohort tended to co-occur in the roughly 110 validation repertoires. Three chains tied to CMV proved CMV antigen-specific in vitro.

V was pared by 6 bases and J by 3 bases, with 4 bases of the junction left unmatched. The germline CDR1 and CDR2 sequences are MDHEN and SYDVKM. This CDR3 region has 13 residues. Sequencing was performed with immunoSEQ multiplex PCR; in TCRdb, only in-frame clones are kept and a portion is missing. The sample has 100,000 to 130,000 clones, approximately 94% seen once. The genes are TRBV28 and TRBJ2-7; 8 nucleotides align to TRBD1. The sequenced sample consisted of PBMCs. The receptor was isolated from a woman aged 18-29 years in good health and CMV-seronegative. The CDR3 is CASSQGAFYEQYF. CDR3 DNA: TGTGCCAGCAGCCAGGGGGCTTTCTACGAGCAGTACTTC.